The 14 T cell receptor beta chains below all came from one sample that was sequenced in a study of cytomegalovirus exposure and HLA in healthy donors. Both 60 Vbeta primers and 13 Jbeta primers went into the PCR. The assay was immunoSEQ multiplex PCR, and TCRdb's table has in-frame clones only and misses some. The sample yields approximately 110,000 clones, around four fifths seen once. The sample comprised PBMCs. Receptors originate from a woman aged 45-60 years in good health and CMV-seropositive.

This sequence joins TRBV27 and TRBJ1-4; possibly TRBD1 for D (6 bases). Looked up from germline, CDR1 is MNHEY and CDR2 is SMNVEV (reference sequence). The CDR3 runs 16 residues. The ends were cut back, 5 bases at V and 7 bases at J, with 20 bases in the middle. DNA for the CDR3: TGTGCCAGCAGTCTCGCGTGGACAGCCGTAATTGAAAAACTGTTTTTT. Protein: CASSLAWTAVIEKLFF.

J is TRBJ1-3 and V is TRBV7-9; D possibly corresponds to TRBD1 (5 bases). Germline-derived CDR1 and CDR2 are SEHNR and FQNEAQ (reference sequence). V lost 5 bases, J lost 0 bases, and 14 bases lay in between. This CDR3 comprises 16 residues. The DNA of the CDR3 is TGTGCCAGCAGCCCCCCCAGGGACTACTCTGGAAACACCATATATTTT. Translated: CASSPPRDYSGNTIYF.

The genes are TRBV19 and TRBJ2-7; 10 bases align to TRBD2. Germline V gene data show CDR1 as LNHDA and CDR2 as SQIVND (reference sequence). Germline trimming cut 1 base from V and 3 bases from J; bases unmatched to any gene: 6. The CDR3 runs to 16 residues. The CDR3 sequence is CASSIGDGLADYEQYF. CDR3 bases: TGTGCCAGTAGTATAGGGGACGGACTAGCGGACTACGAGCAGTACTTC.

The V gene is TRBV29-1, the J gene TRBJ2-1, with a possible D match to TRBD2 (6 bases). The germline V gene has CDR1 SQVTM and CDR2 ANQGSEA. The CDR3 runs to 16 residues. Trimming took 2 bases from V and 1 from J, leaving 15 bases between them. The CDR3 reads CSVEKGLSNSYNEQFF. The CDR3 DNA sequence: TGCAGCGTTGAAAAGGGACTTTCTAATTCCTACAATGAGCAGTTCTTC.

The rearrangement links TRBV27 to TRBJ1-2; D is perhaps TRBD1 (6 bases). In germline, CDR1 is MNHEY, CDR2 SMNVEV (reference sequence). The CDR3 length is 12 residues. V lost 6 bases and J lost 8, with 13 bases in between. CDR3 residues: CASSGGGGGYTF. The CDR3 nucleotides are TGTGCCAGCAGCGGCGGGGGGGGCGGCTACACCTTC.

This chain joins TRBV9 and TRBJ2-3; possibly TRBD2 for D (5 bases). The CDR3 spans 14 residues. Germline V gene data show CDR1 as SGDLS and CDR2 as YYNGEE. Trimming shortened V by 6 bases and J by 4 bases, and 15 bases separated the two germline ends. CDR3 sequence reads: CASNMGSESDTQYF. CDR3 in DNA: TGTGCCAGCAACATGGGTAGCGAGTCAGATACGCAGTATTTT.

This clone turned up a few times. This CDR3 reads CASSPWTSGPNEQFF. The CDR3, as DNA: TGTGCCAGCAGCCCCTGGACTAGCGGCCCCAATGAGCAGTTCTTC. The chain uses TRBV5-8 and TRBJ2-1, with 10 bases identical to TRBD2. J was trimmed by 6 bases and V by 4 bases; bases with no gene match: 7. Germline loops: CDR1 SGHTS, CDR2 YDEGEE. The CDR3 runs 15 residues. The full variable domain, with the rest looked up from reference TRBV5-8 and TRBJ2-1, is EAGVTQSPTHLIKTRGQQATLRCSPISGHTSVYWYQQALGLGLQFLLWYDEGEERNRGNFPPRFSGRQFPNYSSELNVNALELEDSALYLCASSPWTSGPNEQFFGPGTRLTVL.

The chain carries TRBV18 and TRBJ2-7, with TRBD1 as a possible D gene (6 bases). Trimming pared 6 bases from V and 6 bases from J, leaving 12 bases between. This CDR3 contains 12 residues. The germline CDR1 and CDR2 sequences are KGHSH and LQKENI. As DNA, the CDR3 is TGTGCCAGCTCGCCGTCAGGGGCCGAGCAGTACTTC. Its translation: CASSPSGAEQYF.

This clone was detected only a few times. This chain connects TRBV19 to TRBJ1-2, with no clear D. The CDR3 loop spans 13 amino acids. From germline, CDR1 is LNHDA and CDR2 SQIVND (reference sequence). Trimming stripped 7 bases from V and 2 bases from J, with 11 bases between. CDR3 DNA sequence: TGTGCCAGTAAGGAGAGGGCGAACTATGGCTACACCTTC. Its translation is CASKERANYGYTF.

The chain has TRBV7-3 and TRBJ2-5, with a weak D call TRBD2 (7 bases). The J call may not be correct, given that the DNA end is closer to TRBJ2-7. The germline V gene has CDR1 SGHTA and CDR2 FQGTGA. The CDR3 has 15 amino acids. The CDR3 DNA reads as TGTGCCAGCAGCTTAGGAAGCGGGACAACCTACGAGCAGTACTTC. The encoded protein is CASSLGSGTTYEQYF.

There are a few counts of this clone. The rearrangement joins TRBV10-2 to TRBJ2-7; 8 nucleotides align to TRBD2. CDR3 length equals 14 residues. Germline CDR1 reads WSHSY; CDR2 reads SAAADI. J gave up 0 bases and V 5 bases, and 3 bases lay outside the gene matches. CDR3 protein: CASSMSGSSYEQYF. The CDR3 bases are TGCGCCAGCAGTATGAGCGGGAGCTCCTACGAGCAGTACTTC.

The CDR3 region has the DNA TGTGCCAGCAGCCCCTCGGGACAGTCCTACGAGCAGTACTTC. This encodes CASSPSGQSYEQYF. The chain uses TRBV5-6 and TRBJ2-7; TRBD1 matches 7 bases. CDR1 SGHDT and CDR2 YYEEEE come from the germline V gene. V shed 4 bases, J shed 1 base, and the junction held 5 bases outside the gene matches. This CDR3 is 14 amino acids long. The whole variable domain, remainder taken from reference TRBV5-6 and TRBJ2-7, is DAGVTQSPTHLIKTRGQQVTLRCSPKSGHDTVSWYQQALGQGPQFIFQYYEEEERQRGNFPDRFSGHQFPNYSSELNVNALLLGDSALYLCASSPSGQSYEQYFGPGTRLTVT.

On this clone itself: At one end, the junction sequence differs from germline, possibly due to a read error. The V call is TRBV7-9, the J call TRBJ2-1, with a tentative D call TRBD2 (5 bases). Germline V CDR1 and CDR2: SEHNR, FQNEAQ (reference sequence). The CDR3 has 12 residues. CDR3 residues: CSSSLEPGEQFF. The CDR3 coding sequence is TGTTCCAGCAGCTTAGAGCCGGGAGAGCAGTTCTTC.

V is TRBV27 and J is TRBJ2-3; tentatively, D is TRBD2 (5 bases). The CDR3 loop spans 14 amino acids. CDR1 and CDR2 (germline): MNHEY, SMNVEV (reference sequence). V lost 6 bases to trimming and J lost 5 bases, with 15 bases between them. CDR3 coding DNA: TGTGCCAGCAGGTTGGACTTTTCCCGAGATACGCAGTATTTT. Protein product: CASRLDFSRDTQYF.